The clone carrying this TCR beta chain is a singleton in its sample. This sample stems from a study of control samples from healthy donors and cancer patients. Sequencing used immunoSEQ multiplex PCR; TCRdb keeps in-frame clones, though not all of them. In the table there are some 120,000 clones, approximately 92% of which are singletons. The sequence derives from a woman between 45 and 65 years old with colorectal cancer. Sequencing was done on a sample of PBMCs.

The CDR3 sequence: CASSLRGHPSEQYF. DNA for the CDR3: TGCGCCAGCAGCTTGAGGGGACACCCGTCCGAGCAGTACTTC. V usage is TRBV5-1 and J usage is TRBJ2-7; D may be TRBD1 (6 bases). V lost 1 base and J lost 6, with 14 bases in between. This CDR3 comprises 14 residues. CDR1 SGHRS and CDR2 YFSETQ come from the germline V gene.